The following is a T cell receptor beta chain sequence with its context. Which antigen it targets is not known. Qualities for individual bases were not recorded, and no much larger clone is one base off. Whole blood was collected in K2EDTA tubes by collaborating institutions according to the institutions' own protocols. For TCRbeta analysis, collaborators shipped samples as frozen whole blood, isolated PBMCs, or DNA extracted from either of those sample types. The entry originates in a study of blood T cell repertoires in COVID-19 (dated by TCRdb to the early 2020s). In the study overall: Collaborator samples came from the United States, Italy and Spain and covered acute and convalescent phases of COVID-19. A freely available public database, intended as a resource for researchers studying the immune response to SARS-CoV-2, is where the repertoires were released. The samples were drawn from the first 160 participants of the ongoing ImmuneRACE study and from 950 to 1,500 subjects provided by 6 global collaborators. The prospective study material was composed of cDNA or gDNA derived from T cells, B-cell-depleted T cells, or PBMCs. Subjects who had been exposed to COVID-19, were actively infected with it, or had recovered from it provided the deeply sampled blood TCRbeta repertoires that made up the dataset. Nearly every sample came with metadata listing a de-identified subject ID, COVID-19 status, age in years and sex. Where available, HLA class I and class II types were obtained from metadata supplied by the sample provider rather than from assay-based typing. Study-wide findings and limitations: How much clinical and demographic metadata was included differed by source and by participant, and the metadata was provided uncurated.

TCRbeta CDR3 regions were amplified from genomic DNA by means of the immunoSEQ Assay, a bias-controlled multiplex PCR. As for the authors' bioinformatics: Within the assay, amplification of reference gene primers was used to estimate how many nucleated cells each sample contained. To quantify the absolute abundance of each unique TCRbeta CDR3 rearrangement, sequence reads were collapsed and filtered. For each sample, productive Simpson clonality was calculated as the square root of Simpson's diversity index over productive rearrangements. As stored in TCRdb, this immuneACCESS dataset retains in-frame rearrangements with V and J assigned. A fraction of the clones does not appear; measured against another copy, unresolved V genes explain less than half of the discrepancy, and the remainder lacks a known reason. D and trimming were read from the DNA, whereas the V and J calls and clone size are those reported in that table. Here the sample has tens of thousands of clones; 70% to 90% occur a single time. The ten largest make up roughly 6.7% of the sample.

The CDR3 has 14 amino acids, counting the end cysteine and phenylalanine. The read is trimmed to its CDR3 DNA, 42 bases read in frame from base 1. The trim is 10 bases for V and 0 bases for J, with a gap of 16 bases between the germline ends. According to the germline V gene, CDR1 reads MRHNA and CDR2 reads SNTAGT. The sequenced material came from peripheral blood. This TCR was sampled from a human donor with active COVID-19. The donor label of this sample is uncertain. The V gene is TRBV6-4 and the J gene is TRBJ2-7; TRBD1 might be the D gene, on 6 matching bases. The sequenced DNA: TGTGCCACCAGAGCGGACAGAACCTCCTACGAGCAGTACTTC. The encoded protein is CATRADRTSYEQYF.